These 28 T cell receptor beta chains share one sample of origin, sequenced in a study of T-cell memory formation after mild COVID-19 (dated by TCRdb to the early 2020s). Library creation used 5' RACE. Sequencing took place on an Illumina NovaSeq 6000. TCRdb took the public reads, trimmed them with fastp at Q25, ran MiXCR for clone calling and kept in-frame beta chains. Rows matching on CDR3 protein sequence are summarized as one entry with the most common DNA and genes. In this sample the table shows 360,000 or so distinct CDR3 sequences, 25% to 30% of which occur a single time. Jointly, the top ten make up about 13% of the sample. The specimen sequenced was PBMCs or a T cell subset sorted from them (not recorded which). All receptors come from an adult woman who had mild COVID-19 (a few samples of this study predate the infection). The sample titles of this study are shuffled in the database, so cell type and time point are left out; the donor was told from shared clones.

Regarding this clonotype: At one end, the junction sequence differs from germline, possibly due to a read error. J is TRBJ2-1 and V is TRBV12-3 or TRBV12-4; D remains unclear. This CDR3 region has 16 residues. The CDR3 region has the DNA TGTGCCAGCAGTCCCCAGACAAAGAGCTCCTACAATGAGCAGTTGTTC. This encodes CASSPQTKSSYNEQLF.

The V call is TRBV11-2, the J call TRBJ2-5; 8 positions agree with TRBD1. The ends lost 0 bases at V and 5 bases at J; junction bases unmatched: 11. This CDR3 contains 17 residues. Per germline, CDR1 SGHAT and CDR2 FQNNGV. CDR3 sequence reads: CASSLDPVRTGLETQYF. DNA for the CDR3: TGTGCCAGCAGCTTAGATCCTGTAAGGACAGGGTTGGAGACCCAGTACTTC.

The sample holds a few counts of this clonotype. The chain has TRBV20-1 and TRBJ1-3; D perhaps matches TRBD1 (6 bases). In germline, CDR1 is DFQATT, CDR2 SNEGSKA (reference sequence). Trimming shortened V by 6 bases and J by 0 bases, and 15 bases separated the two germline ends. The CDR3 totals 15 residues. As DNA, the CDR3 is TGCAGTGCCGTAAACAGGGCCCTCTCTGGAAACACCATATATTTT. This encodes CSAVNRALSGNTIYF.

A few counts support this clonotype. This chain uses TRBV27 with TRBJ2-2; the match to TRBD1 covers 7 bases. Germline CDR1 is MNHEY and CDR2 is SMNVEV (reference sequence). This CDR3 region has 16 residues. J lost 4 bases, V lost 2 bases, and 7 bases had no gene match. The CDR3 nucleotides read TGTGCCAGCAGTTTAGGAATTGGGACAGCCACCGGGGAGCTGTTTTTT. Its translation is CASSLGIGTATGELFF.

The chain employs TRBV6-2 or TRBV6-3 and TRBJ2-2; D gene ambiguous. The CDR3 runs 14 residues. Per the germline V gene, CDR1 is MNHEY and CDR2 is SVGEGT. Deletions cut 2 bases from V and 1 base from J, with 5 bases between. The CDR3 spells CASSYPVNTGELFF. CDR3 nucleotides: TGTGCCAGCAGTTACCCGGTGAACACCGGGGAGCTGTTTTTT.

The chain combines TRBV19 with TRBJ2-7, with D perhaps being TRBD1 or TRBD2 (6 bases each). This CDR3 has 13 residues. V lost 10 bases to trimming and J lost 5 bases, with 18 bases between them. CDR1 and CDR2 (germline): LNHDA, SQIVND (reference sequence). The CDR3 spells CATGWGAGNEQYF. As DNA, the CDR3 is TGTGCCACGGGTTGGGGGGCTGGGAACGAGCAGTACTTC. The full variable domain, in which reference TRBV19 and TRBJ2-7 provide the parts outside the CDR3, is DGGITQSPKYLFRKEGQNVTLSCEQNLNHDAMYWYRQDPGQGLRLIYYSQIVNDFQKGDIAEGYSVSREKKESFPLTVTSAQKNPTAFYLCATGWGAGNEQYFGPGTRLTVT.

This clonotype was seen more than once but under ten times. V gene TRBV7-6 combines with J gene TRBJ2-7; the match to TRBD2 covers 8 bases. CDR3 length equals 17 residues. Unmatched junction bases numbered 10, after V lost 1 base and J lost 2 bases. The germline V gene encodes CDR1 SGHVS and CDR2 FNYEAQ. The DNA of the CDR3 is TGTGCCAGCAGCTTAGTCATTGGGGCAGCGGGGGCCTACGAGCAGTACTTC. Protein: CASSLVIGAAGAYEQYF.

The rearrangement links TRBV7-3 to TRBJ2-2; D is perhaps TRBD1 (6 bases). The CDR3 consists of 15 residues. V lost 5 bases, J lost 0 bases, and 10 bases lay in between. The V gene's germline CDR1 is SGHTA and CDR2 FQGTGA. CDR3 sequence reads: CASSTGFPNTGELFF. In nucleotides, the CDR3 is TGTGCCAGCAGCACAGGGTTCCCGAACACCGGGGAGCTGTTTTTT. Full variable domain (rest looked up from reference TRBV7-3 and TRBJ2-2): GAGVSQTPSNKVTEKGKYVELRCDPISGHTALYWYRQSLGQGPEFLIYFQGTGAADDSGLPNDRFFAVRPEGSVSTLKIQRTERGDSAVYLCASSTGFPNTGELFFGEGSRLTVL.

In this sample, this clonotype turned up many times. The chain is built from TRBV7-3 and TRBJ1-1, with TRBD1 matching over 7 bases. V trimming: 2 bases; J trimming: 5 bases; junction bases outside the gene matches: 8. Germline-derived CDR1 and CDR2 are SGHTA and FQGTGA. The CDR3 covers 15 residues. Written as DNA, the CDR3 is TGTGCCAGCAGCTTAGGGCCGACAGGGTATACTGAAGCTTTCTTT. As protein: CASSLGPTGYTEAFF. Supplemented by reference TRBV7-3 and TRBJ1-1, the full variable domain reads GAGVSQTPSNKVTEKGKYVELRCDPISGHTALYWYRQSLGQGPEFLIYFQGTGAADDSGLPNDRFFAVRPEGSVSTLKIQRTERGDSAVYLCASSLGPTGYTEAFFGQGTRLTVV.

This clonotype was seen only a few times. The chain has TRBV6-6 and TRBJ2-7; 7 bases map to TRBD1. J gave up 2 bases and V 6 bases, and 13 bases lay outside the gene matches. Germline values: CDR1 MNHNY, CDR2 SVGAGI (reference sequence). The CDR3 contains 16 residues. The CDR3 is CASSLQTGTATYEQYF. The CDR3 region has the DNA TGTGCCAGCAGCCTACAAACCGGGACAGCAACCTACGAGCAGTACTTC.

This clonotype was counted a few times. CDR3 residues: CASSGGTSGGFEQYF. In nucleotides, the CDR3 is TGTGCCAGCAGTGGGGGGACTAGCGGGGGTTTCGAGCAGTACTTC. The gene calls are TRBV2 and TRBJ2-7, with 14 bases that match TRBD2. This CDR3 is 15 amino acids long. J lost 6 bases, V lost 4 bases, and 5 bases had no gene match. Germline CDR1 is SNHLY and CDR2 is FYNNEI.

The rearrangement links TRBV6-6 to TRBJ2-4, with D perhaps given as TRBD1 or TRBD2 (6 bases each). The CDR3 sequence is 18 residues long. V lost 0 bases to trimming and J lost 1 base, with 16 bases between them. Germline loops: CDR1 MNHNY, CDR2 SVGAGI (reference sequence). The CDR3 here is CASSYSRFGGLAKNIQYF. In DNA, the CDR3 is TGTGCCAGCAGTTACTCGAGATTCGGGGGCCTGGCCAAAAACATTCAGTACTTC.

This sequence joins TRBV5-1 and TRBJ2-3; TRBD2 is a possible D gene (6 bases). This CDR3 contains 14 residues. The germline CDR1 and CDR2 sequences are SGHRS and YFSETQ. V was cut by 0 bases and J by 2 bases, with 7 bases left in between. The CDR3 loop reads CASSLERVTDTQYF. DNA of the CDR3: TGCGCCAGCAGCTTGGAGCGGGTCACAGATACGCAGTATTTT.

The chain joins TRBV7-3 to TRBJ1-1; 9 nucleotides align to TRBD1. V lost 5 bases and J lost 4; bases outside the gene matches: 11. The CDR3 contains 16 residues. Germline CDR1 is SGHTA and CDR2 is FQGTGA. In DNA form, the CDR3 reads TGTGCCAGCAGCGCAGGGGACAGGGATTTTTCCACTGAAGCTTTCTTT. It is translated as CASSAGDRDFSTEAFF. The full variable domain, with the rest looked up from reference TRBV7-3 and TRBJ1-1, is GAGVSQTPSNKVTEKGKYVELRCDPISGHTALYWYRQSLGQGPEFLIYFQGTGAADDSGLPNDRFFAVRPEGSVSTLKIQRTERGDSAVYLCASSAGDRDFSTEAFFGQGTRLTVV.

Many counts were recorded for this clonotype. The chain couples TRBV5-1 to TRBJ2-7; the D gene could be TRBD1 or TRBD2 (6 bases each). The CDR3 sequence is 15 residues long. Germline CDR1 SGHRS, CDR2 YFSETQ. Trimming cost V 1 base and J 0 bases, with 11 bases left between them. The CDR3 nucleotides read TGCGCCAGCAGCTTGCCGGGGGCGAGCTCCTACGAGCAGTACTTC. Its translation is CASSLPGASSYEQYF.

The sample holds a few counts of this clonotype. The genes are TRBV4-3 and TRBJ1-1; no definite D call. The CDR3 has 16 residues. Germline V gene sequence: CDR1 LGHNA, CDR2 YSLEER. Trimming removed 0 bases from V and 1 base from J, with 12 bases in between. CDR3 sequence reads: CASSQDIGQQNTEAFF. As DNA, the CDR3 is TGCGCCAGCAGCCAAGATATTGGGCAGCAGAACACTGAAGCTTTCTTT.

DNA of the CDR3: TGTGCCAGCAGCTTCACCAGCCTCGGGACAGATACGCAGTATTTT. Translated, it gives CASSFTSLGTDTQYF. V and J are TRBV5-5 and TRBJ2-3; unclear D gene. V was trimmed by 2 bases and J by 3 bases, leaving 13 bases between them. Germline-derived CDR1 and CDR2 are SGHKS and YYEKEE (reference sequence). This CDR3 has 15 amino acids.

This clonotype has just a few counts. The chain couples TRBV5-6 to TRBJ1-3; maybe TRBD1 (6 bases). CDR1 is SGHDT, CDR2 YYEEEE, per germline. The CDR3 loop spans 15 amino acids. V was cut by 1 base and J by 4 bases, with 12 bases left in between. CDR3 DNA sequence: TGTGCCAGCAGCTTGAAGGGGGGCCTGGGAAACACCATATATTTT. This encodes CASSLKGGLGNTIYF.

This clonotype was seen a handful of times. The chain joins TRBV3-1 to TRBJ2-7; no reliable D call. Germline values: CDR1 LGHDT, CDR2 YNNKEL (reference sequence). The CDR3 runs 12 residues. Trimming left V 1 base short and J 7 bases short, with 8 bases between. The DNA of the CDR3 is TGTGCCAGCAGCCAAGTGGGGTGGGAGCAGTACTTC. Protein: CASSQVGWEQYF.

The chain is built from TRBV2 and TRBJ2-7; TRBD2 might be the D (6 bases). This CDR3 has 12 residues. Germline V lookup: CDR1 SNHLY, CDR2 FYNNEI. With 8 bases removed from V and 3 bases from J, the gap between germline ends came to 11 bases. In nucleotides, the CDR3 is TGTGCCAGCGGCCGGGGAGGCTACGAGCAGTACTTC. As protein: CASGRGGYEQYF.

Only a few counts were recorded for this clonotype. The chain links TRBV24-1 to TRBJ2-7; 9 bases fit TRBD1. The CDR3 runs to 15 residues. Germline values: CDR1 KGHDR, CDR2 SFDVKD. V shed 1 base, J shed 3 bases, and the junction held 3 bases outside the gene matches. CDR3 loop: CATSDFTGQGYEQYF. The CDR3, as DNA: TGTGCCACCAGTGATTTTACGGGACAGGGCTACGAGCAGTACTTC.

The chain couples TRBV2 to TRBJ2-1; possibly TRBD2 for D (6 bases). V was pared by 10 bases and J by 4 bases, with 17 bases between. The CDR3 is made up of 14 amino acids. In germline, CDR1 is SNHLY, CDR2 FYNNEI. CDR3 sequence reads: CANAGWGAYNEQFF. CDR3 coding DNA: TGTGCCAATGCGGGGTGGGGCGCGTACAATGAGCAGTTCTTC.

This clonotype was counted a few times. This rearrangement joins TRBV7-6 to TRBJ2-3, with D maybe TRBD2 (5 bases). CDR3 length: 16 amino acids. Between the trimmed V and J ends, which lost 3 bases and 2 bases, there was a span of 15 bases. Germline V lookup: CDR1 SGHVS, CDR2 FNYEAQ. Here the CDR3 DNA reads TGTGCCAGCAGCTTGGAGGTTCTAGCCTACACAGATACGCAGTATTTT. The encoded protein is CASSLEVLAYTDTQYF.

CDR3 in DNA: TGTGCCAGCAGCTTTCAGGGGGCTGGGGACACTGAAGCTTTCTTT. Its protein is CASSFQGAGDTEAFF. V is TRBV13 and J is TRBJ1-1; 8 nucleotides match TRBD1. V was pared by 3 bases and J by 3 bases, with 6 bases of the junction left unmatched. Germline V CDR1 and CDR2: PRHDT, FYEKMQ (reference sequence). This CDR3 is built from 15 residues.

The V and J genes are TRBV12-3 or TRBV12-4 and TRBJ1-1; a possible D gene is TRBD1 (5 bases). The length of the CDR3 is 15 residues. Between the trimmed V and J ends, which lost 5 bases and 0 bases, there was a span of 13 bases. CDR3 sequence: CASSRMGGVNTEAFF. For the CDR3, the DNA is TGTGCCAGCAGTCGGATGGGGGGGGTGAACACTGAAGCTTTCTTT.

The chain is built from TRBV18 and TRBJ2-3, with D unresolved. The CDR3 spans 14 residues. Looked up from germline, CDR1 is KGHSH and CDR2 is LQKENI. V lost 0 bases to trimming and J lost 4 bases, with 8 bases between them. The CDR3 nucleotides read TGTGCCAGCTCACCACCGGGGAATCCAGATACGCAGTATTTT. This sequence encodes CASSPPGNPDTQYF.

This clonotype came up a few times. The V gene is TRBV7-2, the J gene TRBJ1-6; D gene unclear. This CDR3 region has 14 residues. The germline V gene has CDR1 SGHTA and CDR2 FQGNSA. Trimming removed 5 bases at V and 10 bases at J, with 15 bases between. In nucleotides, the CDR3 is TGTGCCAGCAGCCGTGACACGGGAGGCTCACCCCTCCACTTT. It specifies CASSRDTGGSPLHF.

This sequence joins TRBV10-3 and TRBJ1-5; no clear D. The CDR3 contains 16 residues. The V and J ends lost 2 bases and 3 bases respectively, with 14 bases between them. CDR1 is ENHRY, CDR2 SYGVKD, per germline. CDR3 in amino acids: CAISERIGVDNQPQHF. CDR3 sequence (DNA): TGTGCCATCAGTGAGCGGATTGGGGTTGACAATCAGCCCCAGCATTTT.